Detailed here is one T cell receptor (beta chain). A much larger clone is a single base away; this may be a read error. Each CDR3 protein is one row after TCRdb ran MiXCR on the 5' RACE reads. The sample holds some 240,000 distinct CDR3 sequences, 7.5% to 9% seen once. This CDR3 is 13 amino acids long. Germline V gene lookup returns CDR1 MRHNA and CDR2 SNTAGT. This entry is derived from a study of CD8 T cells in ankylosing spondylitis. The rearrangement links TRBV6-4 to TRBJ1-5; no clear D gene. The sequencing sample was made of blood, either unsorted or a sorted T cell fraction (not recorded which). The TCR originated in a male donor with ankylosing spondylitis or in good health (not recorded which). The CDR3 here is CASSDDNDQPHHF. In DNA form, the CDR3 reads TGTGCCAGCAGTGACGACAACGACCAGCCCCACCATTTT.